This TCR beta chain was recovered during a study of blood T cell repertoires in COVID-19. For the study at large: The cDNA or gDNA used as material had been derived from T cells, B-cell-depleted T cells, or PBMCs.

Profiled with immunoSEQ multiplex PCR; TCRdb holds only in-frame clones, not every one. The data contain hundreds of thousands of clones, about 88% of them singletons. V was pared by 6 bases and J by 2 bases, with 11 bases between. The germline gives CDR1 SNHLY, CDR2 FYNNEI. The CDR3 sequence is 13 residues long. Sequenced material: PBMCs or T cells enriched from blood (not recorded which). V usage is TRBV2 and J usage is TRBJ2-7; TRBD2 is a possible D gene (6 bases). This sequence originates from a woman aged 60-75 years who had recovered from COVID-19. The CDR3 protein is CASSRDSTYEQYF. CDR3 DNA sequence: TGTGCCAGCAGCCGGGACTCCACCTACGAGCAGTACTTC.